One and the same sample provided the 21 T cell receptor beta chains below, sequenced in a study of T-cell reconstitution after alpha-beta-depleted transplantation in children. Molecular barcoding with unique molecular identifiers was used for the TCRbeta library. Each CDR3 protein is one row after TCRdb ran MiXCR on the PCR reads. The data hold 250,000 or so distinct CDR3 sequences, with about 24% observed a single time. The starting material was PBMCs, mostly from graft donor cells, obtained 360 days after TCRalphabeta/CD19-depleted stem cell transplant. These receptors came from a female patient aged 2-9 years who had a stem cell transplant for congenital amegakaryocytic thrombocytopenia, so the T cells may come from the graft donor.

This clonotype was seen more than once but under ten times. This chain links TRBV6-2 or TRBV6-3 with TRBJ2-3; D not certain. This CDR3 has 14 amino acids. Germline V gene data show CDR1 as MNHEY and CDR2 as SVGEGT. The ends were cut back, 11 bases at V and 4 bases at J, with 19 bases in the middle. The CDR3 region has the DNA TGTGCCTCGAAAAATAACGCAGTGGCAGATACGCAGTATTTT. Residues: CASKNNAVADTQYF.

This clonotype has just a few counts. V is TRBV7-3 and J is TRBJ2-2; D is unclear. The V end was cut by 11 bases, the J end by 3 bases, with 10 bases between. Germline CDR1 reads SGHTA; CDR2 reads FQGTGA. CDR3 length: 12 residues. For the CDR3, the DNA is TGTGCCGGGATTGGGGACACCGGGGAGCTGTTTTTT. This gives the protein CAGIGDTGELFF.

V is TRBV5-5 and J is TRBJ1-5; unclear D gene. The CDR3 is made up of 13 amino acids. Germline assignment: CDR1 SGHKS and CDR2 YYEKEE (reference sequence). V was trimmed by 7 bases and J by 3 bases, leaving 11 bases between them. CDR3 DNA sequence: TGTGCCAGCGGATACCAACCCAATCAGCCCCAGCATTTT. Translating it yields CASGYQPNQPQHF.

The CDR3 region is CASSLSGLADNEQFF. CDR3 nucleotide sequence: TGTGCCAGCAGTTTATCGGGACTAGCGGACAATGAGCAGTTCTTC. The chain uses TRBV28 and TRBJ2-1; 11 nucleotides agree with TRBD2. There are 15 residues in the CDR3. The J segment lost 5 bases and the V segment lost 1 base, leaving 1 base of the junction unmatched. The germline CDR1 and CDR2 sequences are MDHEN and SYDVKM. Full variable domain (rest looked up from reference TRBV28 and TRBJ2-1): DVKVTQSSRYLVKRTGEKVFLECVQDMDHENMFWYRQDPGLGLRLIYFSYDVKMKEKGDIPEGYSVSREKKERFSLILESASTNQTSMYLCASSLSGLADNEQFFGPGTRLTVL.

This clonotype was seen ten or more times. The germline gene is not matched at one end of the junction; a read error may be the cause. The rearrangement links TRBV5-1 to TRBJ2-3; D ambiguous. Germline V gene lookup returns CDR1 SGHRS and CDR2 YFSETQ. This CDR3 is built from 12 residues. The CDR3 DNA sequence: TGTGCCAGCAGCTTAAGCACAGATACGCAGTATTTT. It yields the protein CASSLSTDTQYF.

The chain recombines TRBV6-5 with TRBJ2-2; the D gene could be TRBD1 or TRBD2 (5 bases each). This CDR3 comprises 17 residues. V was clipped by 4 bases and J by 4 bases, with 19 bases between them. Per germline, CDR1 MNHEY and CDR2 SVGAGI. CDR3 residues: CASSFSGTGRVTGELFF. In nucleotides, the CDR3 is TGTGCCAGCAGTTTCTCGGGTACGGGGCGGGTCACCGGGGAGCTGTTTTTT.

The chain couples TRBV7-9 to TRBJ2-3; no firm D call. The CDR3 runs to 16 residues. From germline, CDR1 is SEHNR and CDR2 FQNEAQ (reference sequence). V was pared by 1 base and J by 1 base, with 12 bases between. CDR3 amino acids: CASSLGVADGTDTQYF. CDR3 DNA sequence: TGTGCCAGCAGCTTAGGGGTCGCGGACGGCACAGATACGCAGTATTTT. Looking up the rest from reference TRBV7-9 and TRBJ2-3 gives the full variable domain: DTGVSQNPRHKITKRGQNVTFRCDPISEHNRLYWYRQTLGQGPEFLTYFQNEAQLEKSRLLSDRFSAERPKGSFSTLEIQRTEQGDSAMYLCASSLGVADGTDTQYFGPGTRLTVL.

This chain uses TRBV20-1 with TRBJ2-1; D not resolved. The V gene's germline CDR1 is DFQATT and CDR2 SNEGSKA (reference sequence). The V and J ends lost 1 base and 7 bases respectively, with 17 bases between them. This CDR3 contains 15 residues. CDR3 bases: TGCAGTGCTAGAGGCCATGGCCCGCCGGTGAATGAGCAGTTCTTC. Translating it yields CSARGHGPPVNEQFF.

The rearrangement uses TRBV18 and TRBJ2-1; 8 bases agree with TRBD2. Germline V gives CDR1 KGHSH, CDR2 LQKENI. The CDR3 has 19 residues. The V segment lost 2 bases and the J segment 6 bases; nucleotides outside the gene matches: 18. In nucleotides, the CDR3 is TGTGCCAGCTCACCAAGCGGGAGAAGTTCTCTTACACTCTTCAATGAGCAGTTCTTC. Translation gives CASSPSGRSSLTLFNEQFF.

There are a few counts of this clonotype. This chain uses TRBV2 with TRBJ1-1; D ambiguous. Germline-derived CDR1 and CDR2 are SNHLY and FYNNEI. The CDR3 is 11 residues long. The V end lost 8 bases, the J end lost 4 bases, and 8 bases lay between the germline ends. The CDR3 DNA reads TGTGCCAGCCGGTGGGCCACTGAAGCTTTCTTT. This gives the protein CASRWATEAFF.

This clonotype appeared many times. The chain uses TRBV14 and TRBJ2-1; D possibly uses TRBD1 or TRBD2 (5 bases each). V lost 2 bases and J 9 bases, leaving 17 bases between the germline ends. The CDR3 is 15 residues long. From germline, CDR1 is SGHDN and CDR2 FVKESK. CDR3 DNA: TGTGCCAGCAGCCAAACTGCCCTAGCCGGGACTGAGCAGTTCTTC. It encodes CASSQTALAGTEQFF. Full variable domain (missing parts from reference TRBV14 and TRBJ2-1): EAGVTQFPSHSVIEKGQTVTLRCDPISGHDNLYWYRRVMGKEIKFLLHFVKESKQDESGMPNNRFLAERTGGTYSTLKVQPAELEDSGVYFCASSQTALAGTEQFFGPGTRLTVL.

This clonotype was detected only a few times. This chain joins TRBV10-3 and TRBJ2-5; a possible D gene is TRBD2 (6 bases). CDR3 length: 13 amino acids. Per germline, CDR1 ENHRY and CDR2 SYGVKD. Trimming took 4 bases from V and 4 from J, leaving 10 bases between them. The CDR3 reads CAISAQGGETQYF. In nucleotides, the CDR3 is TGTGCCATCAGTGCTCAGGGAGGAGAGACCCAGTACTTC.

A few counts support this clonotype. The genes are TRBV28 and TRBJ2-5, with a weak D call TRBD1 (6 bases). The germline V gene encodes CDR1 MDHEN and CDR2 SYDVKM. The CDR3 has 15 amino acids. V dropped 4 bases and J dropped 5 bases, with 17 bases sitting between them. In nucleotides, the CDR3 is TGTGCCAGCAGTTCAGTACAGGGCCGTCGGGAGACCCAGTACTTC. It specifies CASSSVQGRRETQYF.

The chain uses TRBV20-1 and TRBJ2-1; perhaps TRBD2 as D (6 bases). V was cut by 5 bases and J by 9 bases, with 20 bases left in between. Germline V lookup: CDR1 DFQATT, CDR2 SNEGSKA (reference sequence). CDR3 length: 14 amino acids. As DNA, the CDR3 is TGCAGTGCTGAGATCGGGAGCAGTTATGGTGAGCAGTTCTTC. This encodes CSAEIGSSYGEQFF.

In DNA, the CDR3 is TGCGCCAGCAGCCTAAATACAGGGGATCAGCCCCAGCATTTT. It is translated as CASSLNTGDQPQHF. The gene calls are TRBV5-1 and TRBJ1-5, with 7 bases that match TRBD1. Germline values: CDR1 SGHRS, CDR2 YFSETQ. Trimming took 4 bases from V and 5 from J; bases not matched to a gene: 6. The CDR3 consists of 14 residues.

This chain joins TRBV24-1 and TRBJ2-1; 11 nucleotides line up with TRBD2. Trimming cost V 5 bases and J 4 bases; bases outside gene matches: 18. The CDR3 loop spans 20 amino acids. CDR1 is KGHDR, CDR2 SFDVKD, per germline. The CDR3 coding sequence is TGTGCCACCAGTGGTCCAGGAAGACTAGCGGGGTCCCCAAGGTACAATGAGCAGTTCTTC. It yields the protein CATSGPGRLAGSPRYNEQFF.

This clonotype was picked up a small number of times. The chain combines TRBV5-1 with TRBJ1-2; a possible D gene is TRBD1 (5 bases). V lost 4 bases and J 1 base, leaving 17 bases between the germline ends. This CDR3 contains 16 residues. CDR1 is SGHRS and CDR2 is YFSETQ in the germline V gene. The CDR3 sequence is CASSTAGRELNYGYTF. The CDR3, as DNA: TGCGCCAGCAGCACAGCGGGACGGGAGCTTAACTATGGCTACACCTTC.

There are a few counts of this clonotype. The V and J genes are TRBV6-1 and TRBJ1-4; a possible D gene is TRBD1 (5 bases). From germline, CDR1 is MNHNS and CDR2 SASEGT. V gave up 6 bases and J gave up 5 bases, with 22 bases separating them. The CDR3 consists of 17 residues. The CDR3 reads CASRRPGPRKPNEKLFF. Here the CDR3 DNA reads TGTGCCAGCAGACGCCCGGGACCCCGGAAACCAAATGAAAAACTGTTTTTT.

This clonotype was counted a few times. The V gene is TRBV12-3 or TRBV12-4, the J gene TRBJ2-5; 12 bases align to TRBD2. Losses at the gene ends were 5 bases for V and 5 bases for J; bases not matched to a gene: 9. The CDR3 is 16 amino acids. Here the CDR3 DNA reads TGTGCCAGCAGTCCCCAGCTAGCGGGAGGGTCGGAGACCCAGTACTTC. Translation gives CASSPQLAGGSETQYF.

The V gene is TRBV3-1, the J gene TRBJ2-7, with D hard to call. The CDR3 runs to 14 residues. V was clipped by 1 base and J by 0 bases, with 7 bases between them. Germline CDR1 and CDR2: LGHDT and YNNKEL (reference sequence). CDR3 DNA sequence: TGTGCCAGCAGCCAAGCGGTGGGCTCCTACGAGCAGTACTTC. Residues: CASSQAVGSYEQYF.

This clonotype was counted only a few times. V usage is TRBV12-3 or TRBV12-4 and J usage is TRBJ2-7; 8 nucleotides match TRBD1. The CDR3 covers 14 residues. V lost 5 bases, J lost 2 bases, and 5 bases stayed unmatched. As DNA, the CDR3 is TGTGCCAGCAGTCCTAGACAGGGGACCTACGAGCAGTACTTC. Amino acid sequence: CASSPRQGTYEQYF.